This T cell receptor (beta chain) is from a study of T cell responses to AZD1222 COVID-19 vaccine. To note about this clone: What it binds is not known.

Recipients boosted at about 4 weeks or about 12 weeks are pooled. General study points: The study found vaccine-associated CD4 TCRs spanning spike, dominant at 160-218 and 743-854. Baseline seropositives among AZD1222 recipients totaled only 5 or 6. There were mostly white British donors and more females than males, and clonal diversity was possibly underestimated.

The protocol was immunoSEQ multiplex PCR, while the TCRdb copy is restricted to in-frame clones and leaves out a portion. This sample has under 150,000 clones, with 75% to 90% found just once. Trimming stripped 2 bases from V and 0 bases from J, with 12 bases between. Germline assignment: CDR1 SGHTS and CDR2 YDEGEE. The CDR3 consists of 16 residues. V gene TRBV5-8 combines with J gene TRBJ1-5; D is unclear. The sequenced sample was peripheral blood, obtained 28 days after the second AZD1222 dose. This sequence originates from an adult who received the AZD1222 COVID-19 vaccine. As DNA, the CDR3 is TGTGCCAGCAGCTTATTTCCCGGAGGTAGCAATCAGCCCCAGCATTTT. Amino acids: CASSLFPGGSNQPQHF. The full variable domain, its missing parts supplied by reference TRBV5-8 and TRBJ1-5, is EAGVTQSPTHLIKTRGQQATLRCSPISGHTSVYWYQQALGLGLQFLLWYDEGEERNRGNFPPRFSGRQFPNYSSELNVNALELEDSALYLCASSLFPGGSNQPQHFGDGTRLSIL.